Below are 27 T cell receptor beta chains sequenced from a single sample in a study of T cells in localized non-small cell lung cancer. The assay was immunoSEQ multiplex PCR, and TCRdb's table has in-frame clones only and misses some. The sample contains several thousand clones, approximately 16% of which appear only once. The specimen comprised normal lung tissue next to the tumor, sampled before any cancer treatment. Receptors originate from a male donor aged 60 or over with stage II squamous cell lung carcinoma.

This clone has more than one count but fewer than ten. The chain links TRBV12-5 to TRBJ2-1, with D perhaps TRBD2 (5 bases). This CDR3 region has 14 residues. The V gene's germline CDR1 is LGHNT and CDR2 FRNRAP. CDR3 coding DNA: TGTGCCAGCGGACTCGCGGGCTCCTACAATGAGCAGTTCTTC. This codes for CASGLAGSYNEQFF.

J is TRBJ2-7 and V is TRBV30, with D tentatively TRBD1 (6 bases). V gave up 1 base and J gave up 3 bases, with 10 bases separating them. Per germline, CDR1 GTSNPN and CDR2 SVGIG (reference sequence). The CDR3 has 13 amino acids. CDR3 amino acids: CAWSAGTNYEQYF. The CDR3 nucleotides are TGTGCCTGGAGTGCCGGGACAAACTACGAGCAGTACTTC.

By proportion, this clone is medium-sized. The chain combines TRBV9 with TRBJ2-1; 12 bases agree with TRBD1. The germline V gene encodes CDR1 SGDLS and CDR2 YYNGEE. V shed 4 bases and J 9 bases; nucleotides not matched to a gene: 5. This CDR3 has 14 residues. CDR3 nucleotide sequence: TGTGCCAGCAGCTTGGGGACAGGGGGCGGTGAGCAGTTCTTC. This gives the protein CASSLGTGGGEQFF.

This clone was seen a few times. The genes are TRBV6-8 and TRBJ2-7; perhaps TRBD2 as D (5 bases). The CDR3 runs to 16 residues. The germline gives CDR1 MNHGY, CDR2 SAAAGT. Trimming left V 0 bases short and J 5 bases short, with 17 bases between. CDR3 region: CASSYSSIGVRNEQYF. The CDR3 DNA reads TGTGCCAGCAGTTACTCGTCTATCGGGGTAAGAAACGAGCAGTACTTC.

This chain uses TRBV18 with TRBJ2-5, with 7 bases fitting TRBD1. V lost 6 bases, J lost 4 bases, and 11 bases stayed unmatched. The CDR3 is 15 amino acids. CDR1 and CDR2 (germline): KGHSH, LQKENI. CDR3 protein: CASSRDRAEGETQYF. Here the CDR3 DNA reads TGTGCCAGCTCCCGTGACAGGGCGGAAGGAGAGACCCAGTACTTC.

This clone is labeled medium-sized. The chain has TRBV13 and TRBJ1-5, with no clear D. CDR1 is PRHDT and CDR2 is FYEKMQ in the germline V gene (reference sequence). Trimming shortened V by 0 bases and J by 4 bases, and 7 bases separated the two germline ends. The CDR3 consists of 14 residues. CDR3 sequence (DNA): TGTGCCAGCAGCTTAGGACAGACAAATCAGCCCCAGCATTTT. Encoded protein: CASSLGQTNQPQHF.

This clone showed up just a few times. V is TRBV11-3 and J is TRBJ2-5, with 11 bases fitting TRBD2. The CDR3 runs to 15 residues. The V gene's germline CDR1 is SGHNT and CDR2 YENEEA. Unmatched junction bases numbered 6, after V lost 7 bases and J lost 2 bases. CDR3 DNA: TGTGCCAGCAAGCCTAGCGGGGGGCGGCAAGAGACCCAGTACTTC. Residues: CASKPSGGRQETQYF.

In this sample, this clone turned up a few times. The gene calls are TRBV28 and TRBJ2-5, with 8 nucleotides matching TRBD1. This CDR3 has 15 amino acids. Germline CDR1 is MDHEN and CDR2 is SYDVKM. Losses at the gene ends were 1 base for V and 5 bases for J; bases not matched to a gene: 6. The CDR3 protein is CASSLSGTGGETQYF. CDR3 DNA: TGTGCCAGCAGTTTATCTGGGACAGGAGGGGAGACCCAGTACTTC.

The chain employs TRBV11-3 and TRBJ2-7, with 8 positions matching TRBD1. CDR1 SGHNT and CDR2 YENEEA come from the germline V gene. CDR3 size: 15 residues. V lost 0 bases and J lost 3; bases outside the gene matches: 4. The CDR3 nucleotides read TGTGCCAGCAGCTTAGATGGGACAGGCCTCTACGAGCAGTACTTC. Its translation is CASSLDGTGLYEQYF.

This clone has only a few counts. This chain connects TRBV6-8 to TRBJ2-5; D perhaps matches TRBD2 (5 bases). CDR3 length equals 14 residues. Trimming took 6 bases from V and 2 from J, leaving 13 bases between them. In germline, CDR1 is MNHGY, CDR2 SAAAGT. CDR3: CASSPAGGQETQYF. The CDR3 nucleotides read TGTGCCAGCAGCCCCGCCGGAGGACAAGAGACCCAGTACTTC.

This clone was seen more than once but under ten times. The chain has TRBV30 and TRBJ2-5; TRBD2 is a possible D gene (5 bases). V gave up 0 bases and J gave up 4 bases, with 9 bases separating them. In germline, CDR1 is GTSNPN, CDR2 SVGIG (reference sequence). CDR3 size: 13 residues. The CDR3 is CAWSVLEGETQYF. For the CDR3, the DNA is TGTGCCTGGAGTGTGTTAGAGGGAGAGACCCAGTACTTC.

This clone has at least ten counts. The rearrangement links TRBV7-4 to TRBJ1-1, with D perhaps matching TRBD1 (5 bases). The CDR3 is made up of 13 amino acids. Trimming pared 5 bases from V and 3 bases from J, leaving 10 bases between. Germline values: CDR1 SGHVT, CDR2 SQSDAQ. The CDR3 DNA reads as TGTGCCAGCAGCCAACCACAGGACACTGAAGCTTTCTTT. This encodes CASSQPQDTEAFF.

The chain has TRBV12-5 and TRBJ1-1; a weak D match, TRBD1 (6 bases). Germline CDR1 is LGHNT and CDR2 is FRNRAP. The CDR3 has 12 amino acids. CDR3 amino acids: CASTDRYTEAFF. DNA for the CDR3: TGTGCCAGCACCGACAGGTACACTGAAGCTTTCTTT.

The V and J genes are TRBV28 and TRBJ2-5; 9 bases map to TRBD1. The V gene's germline CDR1 is MDHEN and CDR2 SYDVKM. V gave up 7 bases and J gave up 4 bases; unmatched junction bases: 10. CDR3 length equals 15 residues. The CDR3: CASTHRGRRGETQYF. The DNA for the CDR3 is TGTGCCAGCACACACAGGGGGCGCCGGGGAGAGACCCAGTACTTC.

This chain joins TRBV19 and TRBJ2-2, with no clear D. CDR3 length equals 13 residues. Germline-derived CDR1 and CDR2 are LNHDA and SQIVND (reference sequence). Trimming left V 10 bases short and J 6 bases short, with 15 bases between. CDR3 sequence reads: CATAVSFSGELFF. The DNA for the CDR3 is TGTGCCACCGCGGTATCGTTCTCCGGGGAGCTGTTTTTT.

The table lists this clone with a few counts. The chain employs TRBV30 and TRBJ2-7, with 8 bases matching TRBD2. The J segment lost 0 bases and the V segment lost 4 bases, leaving 8 bases of the junction unmatched. The CDR3 consists of 15 residues. Per germline, CDR1 GTSNPN and CDR2 SVGIG (reference sequence). The CDR3 is CAWNREAGASYEQYF. The CDR3 region has the DNA TGTGCCTGGAACCGGGAAGCGGGAGCCTCCTACGAGCAGTACTTC.

This clone was found a few times. The chain is built from TRBV28 and TRBJ1-2; 8 bases fit TRBD1. The CDR3 extends over 15 amino acids. Germline CDR1 is MDHEN and CDR2 is SYDVKM. V dropped 4 bases and J dropped 4; count of bases not matched to a gene: 8. The DNA for the CDR3 is TGTGCCAGCAGTTGCCAGGGGACAGGATGCTATGGCTACACCTTC. It translates to CASSCQGTGCYGYTF.

This clone was seen a handful of times. A junction boundary mismatches the germline segment, possibly from a read error. V is TRBV10-3 and J is TRBJ2-1; D might be TRBD2 (7 bases). CDR1 ENHRY and CDR2 SYGVKD come from the germline V gene. This CDR3 contains 15 residues. The CDR3 sequence: CASSEGGGSYNEQFF. CDR3 DNA sequence: TGTGCCAGCAGTGAGGGAGGGGGCTCCTACAATGAGCAGTTCTTC.

The CDR3 is CASTPHSRQRETQYF. In DNA, the CDR3 is TGTGCCAGCACCCCCCACAGCAGGCAACGGGAGACCCAGTACTTC. The genes are TRBV6-8 and TRBJ2-5; D is uncertain. V gave up 7 bases and J gave up 5 bases, with 20 bases separating them. The CDR3 spans 15 residues. Germline V gene lookup returns CDR1 MNHGY and CDR2 SAAAGT.

This chain connects TRBV19 to TRBJ1-1, with a tentative D call TRBD1 (5 bases). V was trimmed by 10 bases and J by 3 bases, leaving 15 bases between them. The CDR3 loop spans 13 amino acids. Per the germline V gene, CDR1 is LNHDA and CDR2 is SQIVND (reference sequence). Written as DNA, the CDR3 is TGTGCCACGGGCAGCAAAGGGGACACTGAAGCTTTCTTT. As protein: CATGSKGDTEAFF.

The CDR3 here is CASSFEVVGHSTDTQYF. In nucleotides, the CDR3 is TGTGCCAGCAGTTTTGAGGTTGTTGGACACAGCACAGATACGCAGTATTTT. The chain employs TRBV28 and TRBJ2-3; D is possibly TRBD1 (5 bases). Germline V gene sequence: CDR1 MDHEN, CDR2 SYDVKM. The V and J ends lost 3 bases and 0 bases respectively, with 16 bases between them. The CDR3 length is 17 residues.

The CDR3 loop reads CASSLDRNTLSYEQYF. The CDR3 coding sequence is TGTGCCAGCAGCTTAGACAGGAACACGTTGTCCTACGAGCAGTACTTC. The rearrangement links TRBV11-3 to TRBJ2-7; D gene uncertain. Trimming took off 0 bases at V and 1 base at J, with 13 bases between the two ends. The CDR3 is 16 residues long. Germline CDR1 SGHNT, CDR2 YENEEA. The complete variable domain, with remaining parts taken from reference TRBV11-3 and TRBJ2-7, reads EAGVVQSPRYKIIEKKQPVAFWCNPISGHNTLYWYLQNLGQGPELLIRYENEEAVDDSQLPKDRFSAERLKGVDSTLKIQPAELGDSAVYLCASSLDRNTLSYEQYFGPGTRLTVT.

This clone was picked up a small number of times. The DNA of the CDR3 is TGTGCCTGGAGTCCCAGGGGGGGCATAGGCGGGGAGCTGTTTTTT. It is translated as CAWSPRGGIGGELFF. The chain uses TRBV30 and TRBJ2-2; D possibly matches TRBD1 or TRBD2 (7 bases each). The CDR3 extends over 15 amino acids. Trimming shortened V by 2 bases and J by 7 bases, and 17 bases separated the two germline ends. Germline assignment: CDR1 GTSNPN and CDR2 SVGIG (reference sequence). The full variable domain, with the rest looked up from reference TRBV30 and TRBJ2-2, is SQTIHQWPATLVQPVGSPLSLECTVEGTSNPNLYWYRQAAGRGLQLLFYSVGIGQISSEVPQNLSASRPQDRQFILSSKKLLLSDSGFYLCAWSPRGGIGGELFFGEGSRLTVL.

The gene calls are TRBV11-3 and TRBJ2-3, with 9 bases that match TRBD1. CDR1 SGHNT and CDR2 YENEEA come from the germline V gene. This CDR3 is 16 amino acids long. With 1 base clipped from V and 0 bases from J, the junction kept 2 bases outside the gene matches. For the CDR3, the DNA is TGTGCCAGCAGCTTAGGACAGGGGGTGAGCACAGATACGCAGTATTTT. This gives the protein CASSLGQGVSTDTQYF.

This clone has just a few counts. The J gene is TRBJ1-2, the V gene TRBV6-8; D is uncertain. This CDR3 comprises 13 residues. V shed 2 bases and J shed 3 bases, with 7 bases lying between them. The germline CDR1 and CDR2 sequences are MNHGY and SAAAGT. In DNA form, the CDR3 reads TGTGCCAGCAGTTACCTGTCAGACTATGGCTACACCTTC. It codes for CASSYLSDYGYTF.

This clone was counted a few times. The rearrangement joins TRBV11-3 to TRBJ2-5; TRBD1 aligns across 9 bases. The CDR3 has 15 amino acids. Losses at the gene ends were 8 bases for V and 2 bases for J; bases not matched to a gene: 9. CDR1 is SGHNT and CDR2 is YENEEA in the germline V gene. This CDR3 is CASSKDRGIQETQYF. CDR3 in DNA: TGTGCCAGCTCCAAGGACAGGGGCATACAAGAGACCCAGTACTTC.

This clone came up many times. The gene calls are TRBV11-3 and TRBJ2-3; TRBD1 or TRBD2 may be the D gene (5 bases each). The CDR3 length is 15 residues. The V end was cut by 5 bases, the J end by 1 base, with 13 bases between. Germline V gene lookup returns CDR1 SGHNT and CDR2 YENEEA. CDR3 region: CASSRSGPGTDTQYF. CDR3 sequence (DNA): TGTGCCAGCAGCCGGTCGGGGCCGGGCACAGATACGCAGTATTTT. The full variable domain, rest sourced from reference TRBV11-3 and TRBJ2-3, is EAGVVQSPRYKIIEKKQPVAFWCNPISGHNTLYWYLQNLGQGPELLIRYENEEAVDDSQLPKDRFSAERLKGVDSTLKIQPAELGDSAVYLCASSRSGPGTDTQYFGPGTRLTVL.